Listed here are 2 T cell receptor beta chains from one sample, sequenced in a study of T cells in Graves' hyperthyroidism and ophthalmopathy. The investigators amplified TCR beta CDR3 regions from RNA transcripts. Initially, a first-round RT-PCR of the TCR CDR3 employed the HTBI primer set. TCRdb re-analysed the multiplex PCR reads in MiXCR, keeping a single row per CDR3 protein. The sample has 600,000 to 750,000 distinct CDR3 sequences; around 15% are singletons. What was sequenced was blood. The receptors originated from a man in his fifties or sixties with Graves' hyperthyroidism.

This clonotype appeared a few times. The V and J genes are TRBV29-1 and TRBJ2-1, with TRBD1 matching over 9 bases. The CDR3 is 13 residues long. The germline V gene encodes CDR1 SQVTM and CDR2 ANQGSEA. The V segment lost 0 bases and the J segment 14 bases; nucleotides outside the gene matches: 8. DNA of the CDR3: TGCAGCGTTGAAGACTTCCTGGGACAGGGCGAGTTCTTC. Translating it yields CSVEDFLGQGEFF.

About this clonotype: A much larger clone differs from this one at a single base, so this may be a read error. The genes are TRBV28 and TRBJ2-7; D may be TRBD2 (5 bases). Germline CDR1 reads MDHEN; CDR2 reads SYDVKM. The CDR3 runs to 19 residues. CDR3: CASSLPPLIRRADSYDQYF. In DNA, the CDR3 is TGTGCCAGCAGTTTACCCCCCCTTATACGCAGAGCGGACTCCTACGACCAGTACTTC.